This T cell receptor (beta chain) was recorded in a study of radiotherapy plus CTLA-4 blockade in lung cancer. Overall study: Disease control was achieved by about 34% of patients, and objective responses by 18%. Study observations and caveats: Strongest reported response predictors: early blood clone changes and post-radiation interferon-beta.

Remarks on this clone: Its antigen is not identified.

The repertoire was sequenced with immunoSEQ multiplex PCR; TCRdb's copy has only in-frame clones and lacks some. The sample records about 49,000 clones, approximately 90% being singletons. The CDR3 has 14 residues. The V and J ends lost 0 bases and 4 bases respectively, with 7 bases between them. The V gene's germline CDR1 is SGHTA and CDR2 FQGNSA. The sequence derives from a human donor with non-small cell lung cancer whose response to radiotherapy plus ipilimumab could not be evaluated. The sequencing used peripheral blood, collected from a patient treated with radiotherapy plus ipilimumab. The chain recombines TRBV7-2 with TRBJ1-5; D remains unclear. The CDR3 loop reads CASSLAPRNQPQHF. CDR3 nucleotide sequence: TGTGCCAGCAGCTTAGCGCCTAGGAATCAGCCCCAGCATTTT.